In this sample, the clone carrying this TCR beta chain turned up a few times. Antigen specificity is unknown. The CDR3 extends over 12 amino acids. Germline CDR1 and CDR2: SGDLS and YYNGEE. Trimming took 0 bases from V and 14 from J, leaving 14 bases between them. This entry belongs to a study of CD8 T cells in ankylosing spondylitis. Study-wide findings and caveats: Reactive arthritis synovial fluid and blood were previously reported to contain some motif variants. The clones that were linked to disease were reported to be significantly enriched in matched synovial fluid samples from ankylosing spondylitis patients. Among TCR beta sequences, a motif of roughly 8 highly homologous variants appeared characteristic of ankylosing spondylitis blood.

Researchers built TCR beta libraries using quantitative 5'-RACE with molecular barcodes. TCRdb reprocessed the 5' RACE reads via MiXCR and lists one record per CDR3 protein. Of 700,000 to 1,000,000 distinct CDR3 sequences listed, 12% are singletons. The rearrangement uses TRBV9 and TRBJ1-1; D might be TRBD1 (6 bases). The sequencing sample was made of blood, either unsorted or a sorted T cell fraction (not recorded which). This receptor was obtained from a male donor with ankylosing spondylitis. DNA for the CDR3: TGTGCCAGCAGCGTAGTTCGGGGGGCGCCATTCTTT. Protein product: CASSVVRGAPFF.